This TCR beta chain came from a study of Ad26.COV2.S vaccination and SARS-CoV-2 variants. Findings of the study overall: While placebo recipients had lower spike-specific TCR breadth, vaccine recipients had more. Breadth, reportedly substantial, characterized the spike-specific CD8+ and CD4+ T cell responses after vaccination. Vaccine and placebo recipients had similar non-spike TCR breadth. Total T cell responses, in the TCR breadth and depth analyses, may have been underestimated.

Method: immunoSEQ multiplex PCR; TCRdb's copy keeps in-frame clones and lacks some. The table lists some 350,000 clones, 92% of them singletons. V lost 0 bases and J 0 bases, leaving 7 bases between the germline ends. The CDR3 length is 14 residues. Germline V CDR1 and CDR2: SGHNT, YYREEE (reference sequence). Of note for this clone: As yet, its antigen is unknown. The sample holds other DNA sequences that translate to the same CDR3.

This specimen was peripheral blood, taken after recovery from COVID-19. The sequence was collected from a human donor who had recovered from COVID-19. This chain uses TRBV5-4 with TRBJ2-7; no clear D gene. CDR3 amino acids: CASSLDGRSYEQYF. CDR3 bases: TGTGCCAGCAGCTTGGACGGTCGCTCCTACGAGCAGTACTTC.